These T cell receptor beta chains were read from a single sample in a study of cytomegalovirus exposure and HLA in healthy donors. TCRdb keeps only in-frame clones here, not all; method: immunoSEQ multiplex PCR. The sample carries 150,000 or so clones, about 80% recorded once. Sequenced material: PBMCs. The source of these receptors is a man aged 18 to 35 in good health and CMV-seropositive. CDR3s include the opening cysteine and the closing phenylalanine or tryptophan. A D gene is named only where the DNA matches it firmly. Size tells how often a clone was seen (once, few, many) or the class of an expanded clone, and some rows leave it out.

CDR3 protein: CASVRTGGWDEKLFF
CDR3 DNA: TGTGCCAGCGTCCGGACAGGGGGTTGGGACGAAAAACTGTTTTTT
clone size: few
J gene: TRBJ1-4
CDR3 length: 15
V gene: TRBV11-2
D gene: TRBD1

CDR3 protein: CASSAGGAGANVLTF
CDR3 DNA: TGTGCCAGCAGCGCAGGCGGGGCCGGGGCCAACGTCCTGACTTTC
clone size: -
J gene: TRBJ2-6
CDR3 length: 15
V gene: TRBV9
D gene: -

CDR3 protein: CASRSLGYPEAFF
CDR3 DNA: TGTGCCAGCCGTTCTCTCGGGTACCCTGAAGCTTTCTTT
clone size: -
J gene: TRBJ1-1
CDR3 length: 13
V gene: TRBV6-6
D gene: -

CDR3 protein: CASSSGSAELFF
CDR3 DNA: TGTGCCAGCAGTTCGGGATCGGCGGAACTGTTTTTT
clone size: once
J gene: TRBJ2-2
CDR3 length: 12
V gene: TRBV5-4
D gene: -

CDR3 protein: CASNSGGATGELFF
CDR3 DNA: TGTGCCAGCAATTCGGGCGGGGCCACCGGGGAGCTGTTTTTT
clone size: -
J gene: TRBJ2-2
CDR3 length: 14
V gene: TRBV2
D gene: -

CDR3 protein: CASSWGQGGADTQYF
CDR3 DNA: TGTGCCAGCAGCTGGGGACAGGGAGGGGCAGATACGCAGTATTTT
clone size: -
J gene: TRBJ2-3
CDR3 length: 15
V gene: TRBV7-2
D gene: TRBD1

CDR3 protein: CATSRRAGQGYEQYF
CDR3 DNA: TGTGCCACCAGCAGGAGGGCGGGACAGGGCTACGAGCAGTACTTC
clone size: -
J gene: TRBJ2-7
CDR3 length: 15
V gene: TRBV15
D gene: TRBD1

CDR3 protein: CAWSRSGQGRIYEQYF
CDR3 DNA: TGTGCCTGGAGCCGATCCGGACAGGGGCGGATCTACGAGCAGTACTTC
clone size: -
J gene: TRBJ2-7
CDR3 length: 16
V gene: TRBV30
D gene: TRBD1

CDR3 protein: CASSVASGQLSYEQYF
CDR3 DNA: TGTGCCAGCAGCGTAGCTTCCGGACAACTCTCCTACGAGCAGTACTTC
clone size: -
J gene: TRBJ2-7
CDR3 length: 16
V gene: TRBV9
D gene: -

CDR3 protein: CASRLGTAYGYTF
CDR3 DNA: TGTGCCAGCAGACTTGGGACAGCTTATGGCTACACCTTC
clone size: -
J gene: TRBJ1-2
CDR3 length: 13
V gene: TRBV6-1
D gene: TRBD1

CDR3 protein: CASSQERLAGGMADTQYF
CDR3 DNA: TGCGCCAGCAGCCAAGAGCGACTAGCGGGAGGGATGGCAGATACGCAGTATTTT
clone size: -
J gene: TRBJ2-3
CDR3 length: 18
V gene: TRBV4-1
D gene: TRBD2

CDR3 protein: CASSPNQYGYTF
CDR3 DNA: TGCGCCAGCAGTCCCAACCAGTATGGCTACACCTTC
clone size: -
J gene: TRBJ1-2
CDR3 length: 12
V gene: TRBV23-1
D gene: -

CDR3 protein: CASSFITSGGPYEQYF
CDR3 DNA: TGTGCCAGCAGCTTCATCACTAGTGGGGGCCCCTACGAGCAGTACTTC
clone size: -
J gene: TRBJ2-7
CDR3 length: 16
V gene: TRBV5-5
D gene: -

CDR3 protein: CASSPGQPPYEQYF
CDR3 DNA: TGTGCCAGCAGCCCTGGACAGCCCCCCTACGAGCAGTACTTC
clone size: -
J gene: TRBJ2-7
CDR3 length: 14
V gene: TRBV6-5
D gene: -

CDR3 protein: CASSGSGQGVTEAFF
CDR3 DNA: TGTGCCAGCAGTGGCTCGGGCCAGGGGGTGACTGAAGCTTTCTTT
clone size: -
J gene: TRBJ1-1
CDR3 length: 15
V gene: TRBV28
D gene: TRBD1

CDR3 protein: CASSPGQGASEQYF
CDR3 DNA: TGTGCCAGCAGCCCCGGGCAGGGGGCGTCCGAGCAGTACTTC
clone size: -
J gene: TRBJ2-7
CDR3 length: 14
V gene: TRBV5-4
D gene: TRBD1

CDR3 protein: CASSNTLREQYF
CDR3 DNA: TGTGCCAGCAGTAACACCCTTCGAGAGCAGTACTTC
clone size: -
J gene: TRBJ2-7
CDR3 length: 12
V gene: TRBV28
D gene: -

CDR3 protein: CASSLRTGVNEQFF
CDR3 DNA: TGTGCCAGCAGCTTGAGGACGGGGGTCAATGAGCAGTTCTTC
clone size: -
J gene: TRBJ2-1
CDR3 length: 14
V gene: TRBV5-4
D gene: -

CDR3 protein: CASTKYSIEYGYTF
CDR3 DNA: TGTGCCAGCACCAAATACAGTATCGAATATGGCTACACCTTC
clone size: -
J gene: TRBJ1-2
CDR3 length: 14
V gene: TRBV2
D gene: -